This entry features one TCR beta chain sequence. PCR primers comprised 60 Vbeta and 13 Jbeta primers. The repertoire was sequenced with immunoSEQ multiplex PCR; TCRdb's copy has only in-frame clones and lacks some. This sample has 110,000 or so clones; roughly 67% occur once, and the top ten carry 8.4%. The source of the sample is a study of cytomegalovirus exposure and HLA in healthy donors. V lost 6 bases and J 1 base, leaving 12 bases between the germline ends. The CDR3 runs to 14 residues. The germline V gene encodes CDR1 SQVTM and CDR2 ANQGSEA. The sample consisted of PBMCs. The chain couples TRBV29-1 to TRBJ2-2, with D hard to call. The receptor was isolated from a man between 35 and 55 years old in good health and CMV-seronegative. CDR3: CSVLTTMNTGELFF. DNA for the CDR3: TGCAGCGTCCTGACAACCATGAACACCGGGGAGCTGTTTTTT.